The next 15 T cell receptor beta chains were all read from a single sample in a study of CD8+CD57+ T cells in acquired aplastic anemia. The template for TCR beta VDJ and CDR3 sequence profiling was genomic DNA. TCRdb independently ran MiXCR on the reads; one entry per CDR3 protein. The sample lists 150,000 to 200,000 distinct CDR3 sequences, about half occurring once. Those patients picked for sequencing had displayed CD8+CD57+ cell expansion on flow cytometry. Sequenced: sorted CD4+, CD8+, or CD8+CD57+ T cells (not recorded which) from PBMCs. The receptors here all came from a human donor with aplastic anemia.

This chain uses TRBV2 with TRBJ2-7; D perhaps matches TRBD1 (5 bases). There are 14 residues in the CDR3. Germline assignment: CDR1 SNHLY and CDR2 FYNNEI. The ends were cut back, 5 bases at V and 2 bases at J, with 13 bases in the middle. The CDR3 region has the DNA TGTGCCAGCAGTTTTCGGCAGGGCCCCTACGAGCAGTACTTC. The encoded protein is CASSFRQGPYEQYF.

This clonotype was detected ten times or more. V gene TRBV11-2 combines with J gene TRBJ2-1; 12 nucleotides align to TRBD2. The CDR3 has 16 residues. The junction had 7 bases not matched to a gene; V was cut back by 6 bases and J by 4 bases. Germline loops: CDR1 SGHAT, CDR2 FQNNGV. The CDR3 nucleotides read TGTGCCAGCAGACCGAGACTAGCGGGGGCTTACAATGAGCAGTTCTTC. Its protein product is CASRPRLAGAYNEQFF.

This clonotype was counted many times. The chain combines TRBV5-1 with TRBJ2-6, with unresolved D. The CDR3 has 14 residues. Germline CDR1 reads SGHRS; CDR2 reads YFSETQ. V dropped 0 bases and J dropped 2 bases, with 3 bases sitting between them. CDR3 nucleotide sequence: TGCGCCAGCAGCTTGGGAACTGGGGCCAACGTCCTGACTTTC. Translated: CASSLGTGANVLTF.

This clonotype was observed a handful of times. This CDR3 is CASGGERGGHFTDTQYF. For the CDR3, the DNA is TGTGCCAGCGGTGGAGAGAGGGGGGGCCACTTCACAGATACGCAGTATTTT. The chain combines TRBV12-3 or TRBV12-4 with TRBJ2-3, with D perhaps TRBD2 (7 bases). This CDR3 spans 17 amino acids. V lost 8 bases and J 2 bases, leaving 23 bases between the germline ends.

This clonotype occurred many times. V gene TRBV28 combines with J gene TRBJ1-6; the D gene is possibly TRBD1 (6 bases). Trimming removed 10 bases from V and 9 bases from J, with 22 bases in between. CDR1 and CDR2 (germline): MDHEN, SYDVKM. The CDR3 has 15 amino acids. CDR3 in amino acids: CATAGQKSLGSPLHF. The CDR3 nucleotides read TGTGCCACCGCTGGACAGAAGAGTTTAGGTTCACCCCTCCACTTT.

This chain links TRBV29-1 with TRBJ2-7, with D perhaps matching TRBD2 (6 bases). The CDR3 sequence is 12 residues long. Germline loops: CDR1 SQVTM, CDR2 ANQGSEA. Trimming removed 7 bases at V and 4 bases at J, with 14 bases between. DNA for the CDR3: TGCAGCGCTGCGTCGGGAGATTACGAGCAGTACTTC. It encodes CSAASGDYEQYF.

The chain links TRBV7-3 to TRBJ2-7; 9 nucleotides agree with TRBD2. With V trimmed by 5 bases and J by 9 bases, 11 bases remained unmatched. Germline CDR1 is SGHTA and CDR2 is FQGTGA. This CDR3 has 14 amino acids. The CDR3 loop is CASSPQTSGGTQYF. CDR3 nucleotide sequence: TGTGCCAGCAGCCCACAGACTAGCGGAGGGACGCAGTACTTC.

V gene TRBV20-1 combines with J gene TRBJ2-1, with D maybe TRBD2 (6 bases). The V gene lost 7 bases and the J gene lost 6 bases, with 22 bases spanning the gap. CDR3 length: 15 amino acids. Germline CDR1 DFQATT, CDR2 SNEGSKA (reference sequence). This CDR3 reads CSERVERGRRNEQFF. CDR3 DNA sequence: TGCAGTGAAAGGGTCGAGCGAGGGAGGCGCAATGAGCAGTTCTTC.

The rearrangement uses TRBV10-3 and TRBJ1-1, with D tentatively TRBD1 (5 bases). Per the germline V gene, CDR1 is ENHRY and CDR2 is SYGVKD. V was cut by 3 bases and J by 7 bases, with 21 bases left in between. The CDR3 has 16 residues. CDR3 coding DNA: TGTGCCATCAGTGATGACGGACCCCCCCAAAGGGGTGAAGCTTTCTTT. Translating gives CAISDDGPPQRGEAFF.

The chain carries TRBV9 and TRBJ2-5; weak D call: TRBD2 (5 bases). The J call may be incorrect, as the DNA end agrees better with TRBJ2-1. CDR3 length: 12 amino acids. CDR1 is SGDLS, CDR2 YYNGEE, per germline. The CDR3, as DNA: TGTGCCAGCAGCGTCGCGGGCCGGGAGCAGTTCTTC. Its translation is CASSVAGREQFF.

For this clonotype: The junction shows a germline mismatch at one end, possibly a read error. The chain is built from TRBV10-3 and TRBJ1-5; weak D call: TRBD1 (5 bases). The CDR3 loop spans 15 amino acids. Germline V gene data show CDR1 as ENHRY and CDR2 as SYGVKD. The CDR3 bases are TGTGCCAGCAGTGCCGGGGGGGGGAGCAATCAGCCCCAGCATTTT. Its protein product is CASSAGGGSNQPQHF.

Many counts were recorded for this clonotype. The rearrangement links TRBV19 to TRBJ2-1; no clear D. V was cut by 1 base and J by 3 bases, with 13 bases left in between. The CDR3 has 16 amino acids. CDR1 is LNHDA, CDR2 SQIVND, per germline (reference sequence). For the CDR3, the DNA is TGTGCCAGTAGTATAGTATCCGGCGTAAACTACAATGAGCAGTTCTTC. Its protein product is CASSIVSGVNYNEQFF.

The rearrangement joins TRBV25-1 to TRBJ1-1, with D hard to call. There are 14 residues in the CDR3. Trimming cost V 3 bases and J 1 base, with 9 bases left between them. In germline, CDR1 is MGHDK, CDR2 SYGVNS. CDR3 bases: TGTGCCAGCAGTGACTACGACTCGAACACTGAAGCTTTCTTT. As protein: CASSDYDSNTEAFF.

The chain links TRBV15 to TRBJ1-2, with D unclear. Germline V gene lookup returns CDR1 LNHNV and CDR2 YYDKDF (reference sequence). V was pared by 0 bases and J by 0 bases, with 2 bases between. The CDR3 extends over 13 amino acids. As DNA, the CDR3 is TGTGCCACCAGCAGAGAGGCTAACTATGGCTACACCTTC. Its protein product is CATSREANYGYTF.

Many counts were recorded for this clonotype. The chain has TRBV29-1 and TRBJ1-2, with D perhaps TRBD1 (6 bases). Trimming took off 0 bases at V and 7 bases at J, with 15 bases between the two ends. Per the germline V gene, CDR1 is SQVTM and CDR2 is ANQGSEA. This CDR3 comprises 14 residues. CDR3 nucleotides: TGCAGCGTTGAAGATTGGGACACTCGAGGTGGCTACACCTTC. Its protein product is CSVEDWDTRGGYTF.